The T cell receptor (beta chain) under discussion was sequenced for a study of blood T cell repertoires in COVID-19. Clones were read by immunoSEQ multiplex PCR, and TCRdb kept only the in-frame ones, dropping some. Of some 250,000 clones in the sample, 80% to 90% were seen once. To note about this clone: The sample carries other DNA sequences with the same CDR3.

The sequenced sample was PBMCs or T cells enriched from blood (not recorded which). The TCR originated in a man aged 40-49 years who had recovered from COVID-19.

The CDR3: CASSISRYNEQFF. CDR3 sequence (DNA): TGTGCCAGTAGTATTAGCCGTTACAATGAGCAGTTCTTC. The V gene is TRBV19, the J gene TRBJ2-1; D gene uncertain. Germline V gives CDR1 LNHDA, CDR2 SQIVND (reference sequence). Trimming took off 3 bases at V and 4 bases at J, with 7 bases between the two ends. This CDR3 spans 13 amino acids.